The TCR beta chain under discussion was sequenced for a study of T cells in Graves' hyperthyroidism and ophthalmopathy. The authors took PBMCs from 10 ml fresh peripheral blood. There are 13 residues in the CDR3. Germline values: CDR1 DFQATT, CDR2 SNEGSKA (reference sequence). J was trimmed by 6 bases and V by 5 bases; bases with no gene match: 5. The investigators amplified TCR beta CDR3 regions from RNA transcripts. The primer set for the first-round RT-PCR of the TCR CDR3 was HTBI. In TCRdb, the multiplex PCR reads were re-called with MiXCR into one record per CDR3 protein. The data contain hundreds of thousands of distinct CDR3 sequences, roughly 14% of them seen just once; the ten biggest clones take up approximately 13%.

Specimen: blood. This TCR was sampled from a woman aged 45-60 years with Graves' ophthalmopathy. This rearrangement joins TRBV20-1 to TRBJ2-3; 10 bases line up with TRBD2. In nucleotides, the CDR3 is TGCAGTGCTCCTAGCGGGAGCGGGGATACGCAGTATTTT. It yields the protein CSAPSGSGDTQYF.